Below are 24 T cell receptor beta chains sequenced from a single sample in a study of shared clonotypes between healthy human individuals. Assay: immunoSEQ multiplex PCR; the TCRdb copy retains only in-frame clones and omits some. Among about 490,000 clones listed, more than 65% were seen once. The sample was PBMCs. The receptors originated from a woman in her forties in good health. Some clones in this sample may be carry-over from other donors' samples.

This clone came up a few times. This chain uses TRBV2 with TRBJ2-6, with D hard to call. Germline assignment: CDR1 SNHLY and CDR2 FYNNEI. CDR3 length: 15 residues. V lost 6 bases and J 0 bases, leaving 9 bases between the germline ends. CDR3 in DNA: TGTGCCAGCAGCGATAGGAACTCTGGGGCCAACGTCCTGACTTTC. Translating gives CASSDRNSGANVLTF.

Concerning this clone: The junction shows a germline mismatch at one end, possibly a read error. This chain uses TRBV29-1 with TRBJ2-5, with D perhaps given as TRBD1 or TRBD2 (5 bases each). This CDR3 is built from 12 residues. Germline values: CDR1 SQVTM, CDR2 ANQGSEA. CDR3 in amino acids: CSGETAQETQHF. The CDR3 nucleotides are TGCAGCGGGGAGACAGCCCAAGAGACCCAGCACTTC.

The chain recombines TRBV18 with TRBJ2-1; TRBD2 agrees at 8 bases. Germline-derived CDR1 and CDR2 are KGHSH and LQKENI. V shed 3 bases and J 7 bases; nucleotides not matched to a gene: 5. There are 14 residues in the CDR3. CDR3 loop: CASSPRGGMNEQFF. The CDR3 bases are TGTGCCAGCTCACCCCGGGGGGGGATGAATGAGCAGTTCTTC. Together with reference TRBV18 and TRBJ2-1, the CDR3 gives the full variable domain: NAGVMQNPRHLVRRRGQEARLRCSPMKGHSHVYWYRQLPEEGLKFMVYLQKENIIDESGMPKERFSAEFPKEGPSILRIQQVVRGDSAAYFCASSPRGGMNEQFFGPGTRLTVL.

Comment on this clone: A far larger clone is a single base away, which makes a read error likely. This chain joins TRBV7-9 and TRBJ2-5; the D gene is possibly TRBD2 (5 bases). Germline-derived CDR1 and CDR2 are SEHNR and FQNEAQ (reference sequence). The germline V and J ends were trimmed by 4 bases and 8 bases, with 20 bases remaining between them. This CDR3 comprises 15 residues. This CDR3 is CASSSFFSGSGTQYF. The CDR3, as DNA: TGTGCCAGCAGCTCATTTTTCAGTGGGAGCGGAACCCAGTACTTC. The complete variable domain, with remaining parts taken from reference TRBV7-9 and TRBJ2-5, reads DTGVSQNPRHKITKRGQNVTFRCDPISEHNRLYWYRQTLGQGPEFLTYFQNEAQLEKSRLLSDRFSAERPKGSFSTLEIQRTEQGDSAMYLCASSSFFSGSGTQYFGPGTRLLVL.

This chain links TRBV6-5 with TRBJ1-2; no reliable D call. Trimming took 7 bases from V and 2 from J, leaving 14 bases between them. Germline CDR1 and CDR2: MNHEY and SVGAGI. This CDR3 is built from 14 residues. The CDR3 DNA reads as TGTGCCAGCAAGAAAGGTACGAACAACTATGGCTACACCTTC. Encoded protein: CASKKGTNNYGYTF.

The chain employs TRBV7-2 and TRBJ2-3; 12 bases are shared with TRBD2. V trimming: 8 bases; J trimming: 2 bases; junction bases outside the gene matches: 2. Germline CDR1 and CDR2: SGHTA and FQGNSA. The CDR3 consists of 14 residues. The CDR3 sequence is CASGLAGPTDTQYF. DNA of the CDR3: TGTGCCAGCGGACTAGCGGGACCCACAGATACGCAGTATTTT.

The chain couples TRBV4-1 to TRBJ2-1; the D gene is possibly TRBD2 (6 bases). Germline CDR1 is MGHRA and CDR2 is YSYEKL. The CDR3 is 18 amino acids. The V and J ends lost 0 bases and 0 bases respectively, with 15 bases between them. In DNA, the CDR3 is TGCGCCAGCAGCCAAGATCCCCTAGCGACTAGCTCCTACAATGAGCAGTTCTTC. Amino acid sequence: CASSQDPLATSSYNEQFF.

The genes are TRBV13 and TRBJ2-2, with D unclear. The CDR3 has 12 residues. With 4 bases removed from V and 6 bases from J, the gap between germline ends came to 6 bases. Germline lookup yields CDR1 PRHDT and CDR2 FYEKMQ (reference sequence). Here the CDR3 DNA reads TGTGCCAGCAGCTCGGCGGCCGGGGAGCTGTTTTTT. Translating gives CASSSAAGELFF. Complete variable domain (other parts from reference TRBV13 and TRBJ2-2): AAGVIQSPRHLIKEKRETATLKCYPIPRHDTVYWYQQGPGQDPQFLISFYEKMQSDKGSIPDRFSAQQFSDYHSELNMSSLELGDSALYFCASSSAAGELFFGEGSRLTVL.

The chain combines TRBV6-6 with TRBJ2-7, with TRBD1 matching over 9 bases. V dropped 0 bases and J dropped 5; count of bases not matched to a gene: 5. CDR3 length: 15 amino acids. The germline CDR1 and CDR2 sequences are MNHNY and SVGAGI (reference sequence). The CDR3 DNA reads TGTGCCAGCAGTTACTCAAGGACAGGGGACAACGAGCAGTACTTC. It specifies CASSYSRTGDNEQYF.

The chain links TRBV18 to TRBJ2-2; D might be TRBD1 (5 bases). V was shortened by 4 bases and J by 1 base, with 13 bases between the two germline ends. The CDR3 contains 16 residues. Germline assignment: CDR1 KGHSH and CDR2 LQKENI. This CDR3 reads CASSHPDQGNTGELFF. In DNA, the CDR3 is TGTGCCAGCTCACACCCAGACCAGGGGAACACCGGGGAGCTGTTTTTT.

This clone was seen a handful of times. CDR3 in DNA: TGTGCCAGCAGTTCTCGGACAGGACGTTACGAGCAGTACTTC. It translates to CASSSRTGRYEQYF. The chain carries TRBV28 and TRBJ2-7, with 7 nucleotides matching TRBD1. CDR1 and CDR2 from the germline V gene are MDHEN and SYDVKM. The CDR3 is made up of 14 amino acids. J gave up 4 bases and V 4 bases, and 7 bases lay outside the gene matches.

Comment on this clone: A junction end diverges from the germline sequence, so it may reflect a read error. The V gene is TRBV4-3, the J gene TRBJ2-2, with 7 bases that match TRBD2. Per germline, CDR1 LGHNA and CDR2 YSLEER. The CDR3 spans 16 residues. CDR3 in DNA: TGCGCCAGCAGCCAATATACGCTGGGAGGGCCCGGGGAACTGTTTTTT. It specifies CASSQYTLGGPGELFF.

Only one count was recorded for this clone. The rearrangement joins TRBV18 to TRBJ2-7; 8 bases agree with TRBD1. Germline CDR1 is KGHSH and CDR2 is LQKENI. J was trimmed by 3 bases and V by 3 bases; bases with no gene match: 1. The CDR3 consists of 13 residues. This chain's CDR3 is CASSPGTGYEQYF. CDR3 nucleotides: TGTGCCAGCTCACCGGGGACAGGCTACGAGCAGTACTTC. Looking up the rest from reference TRBV18 and TRBJ2-7 gives the full variable domain: NAGVMQNPRHLVRRRGQEARLRCSPMKGHSHVYWYRQLPEEGLKFMVYLQKENIIDESGMPKERFSAEFPKEGPSILRIQQVVRGDSAAYFCASSPGTGYEQYFGPGTRLTVT.

The rearrangement links TRBV5-1 to TRBJ2-5; D is unresolved. Germline-derived CDR1 and CDR2 are SGHRS and YFSETQ. The V end was cut by 0 bases, the J end by 0 bases, with 9 bases between. CDR3 size: 15 residues. CDR3 sequence reads: CASSLAASHQETQYF. The CDR3 coding sequence is TGCGCCAGCAGCTTGGCGGCCAGCCACCAAGAGACCCAGTACTTC.

Note on this clone: A far larger clone is only one base removed, so a read error is likely. J is TRBJ2-7 and V is TRBV30; 8 nucleotides align to TRBD2. Per germline, CDR1 GTSNPN and CDR2 SVGIG (reference sequence). After removal of 2 bases from V and 7 bases from J, the junction contained 13 bases not matched to a gene. There are 15 residues in the CDR3. CDR3 region: CAWSRVQGLVEEQYF. CDR3 in DNA: TGTGCCTGGAGTCGAGTACAGGGACTAGTAGAGGAGCAGTACTTC.

V gene TRBV30 combines with J gene TRBJ2-3, with 11 bases that match TRBD2. The CDR3 loop spans 15 amino acids. Losses at the gene ends were 3 bases for V and 0 bases for J; bases not matched to a gene: 2. CDR1 is GTSNPN, CDR2 SVGIG, per germline (reference sequence). The CDR3 DNA follows: TGTGCCTGGAGCCGACTAGCGGGGAGCACAGATACGCAGTATTTT. This encodes CAWSRLAGSTDTQYF.

About this clone itself: This sequence is one base from a far larger clone and is likely a read error. The V gene is TRBV4-3, the J gene TRBJ2-7; a weak D match, TRBD2 (6 bases). The V end was cut by 4 bases, the J end by 6 bases, with 19 bases between. CDR3 length equals 15 residues. From germline, CDR1 is LGHNA and CDR2 YSLEER. DNA of the CDR3: TGCGCCAGCAGCCGAGAGATCGGGAGTTCCGGCGAGCAGTACTTC. It specifies CASSREIGSSGEQYF.

The chain employs TRBV19 and TRBJ2-1; D may be TRBD1 or TRBD2 (5 bases each). Trimming took off 3 bases at V and 2 bases at J, with 11 bases between the two ends. The CDR3 is 15 residues long. Looked up from germline, CDR1 is LNHDA and CDR2 is SQIVND (reference sequence). CDR3 in amino acids: CASSIEGLAYNEQFF. The CDR3 DNA is TGTGCCAGTAGTATTGAGGGGCTTGCCTACAATGAGCAGTTCTTC.

Note on this clone: A far larger clone is off by one base, so a read error is likely. The chain recombines TRBV6-5 with TRBJ2-5, with TRBD1 matching 8 bases. CDR1 and CDR2 (germline): MNHEY, SVGAGI. The CDR3 totals 13 residues. Trimming at V came to 4 bases and at J to 11 bases, leaving 9 bases not matched to a gene. The CDR3 bases are TGTGCCAGCAGTTTCGGACAGGGTGGCGGGCAGTACTTC. It yields the protein CASSFGQGGGQYF.

The chain links TRBV19 to TRBJ1-4, with D perhaps TRBD1 (6 bases). The germline V and J ends were trimmed by 7 bases and 6 bases, with 12 bases remaining between them. The CDR3 contains 13 residues. CDR1 LNHDA and CDR2 SQIVND come from the germline V gene (reference sequence). The CDR3 DNA sequence: TGTGCCAGTAAAGCCAGGGGTGATGAAAAACTGTTTTTT. Amino acid sequence: CASKARGDEKLFF.

V is TRBV30 and J is TRBJ2-5; 7 positions agree with TRBD1. CDR1 and CDR2 (germline): GTSNPN, SVGIG (reference sequence). Unmatched junction bases numbered 15, after V lost 8 bases and J lost 9 bases. The CDR3 spans 13 residues. For the CDR3, the DNA is TGTGCCACTTCCGGGACAGTAAAGTGGGCCCAGTACTTC. It is translated as CATSGTVKWAQYF. Drawing the rest from reference TRBV30 and TRBJ2-5, the complete variable domain is SQTIHQWPATLVQPVGSPLSLECTVEGTSNPNLYWYRQAAGRGLQLLFYSVGIGQISSEVPQNLSASRPQDRQFILSSKKLLLSDSGFYLCATSGTVKWAQYFGPGTRLLVL.

The V gene is TRBV29-1, the J gene TRBJ1-3; weak D call: TRBD1 (6 bases). The length of the CDR3 is 15 residues. Germline values: CDR1 SQVTM, CDR2 ANQGSEA. V lost 7 bases to trimming and J lost 2 bases, with 18 bases between them. The CDR3 region is CSAYGVGGPGNTIYF. The CDR3 DNA reads TGCAGCGCCTACGGCGTGGGGGGCCCTGGAAACACCATATATTTT.

The gene calls are TRBV5-1 and TRBJ2-2; tentative D call: TRBD2 (6 bases). The CDR3 runs 13 residues. The germline gives CDR1 SGHRS, CDR2 YFSETQ. Trimming shortened V by 2 bases and J by 7 bases, and 9 bases separated the two germline ends. The CDR3 sequence: CASSFSGGGELFF. The CDR3 bases are TGCGCCAGCAGCTTTTCCGGGGGCGGGGAGCTGTTTTTT.

On this clone itself: At one of its ends the junction is not consistent with the germline gene, which may arise from a read error. This sample includes further DNA sequences coding for the same CDR3. This chain uses TRBV29-1 with TRBJ1-4, with D unclear. There are 12 residues in the CDR3. Germline V lookup: CDR1 SQVTM, CDR2 ANQGSEA. For the CDR3, the DNA is TGCAGCGCTGGGTGGGCGGGTGAAAAACTACTTTTT. Protein product: CSAGWAGEKLLF.